Presented here are 6 T cell receptor beta chains from one specimen sequenced in a study of cytomegalovirus exposure and HLA in healthy donors. Use of 60 Vbeta and 13 Jbeta primers characterized the PCR. Generated by immunoSEQ multiplex PCR, the TCRdb table keeps only in-frame clones and is missing some. The sample has roughly 200,000 clones, approximately 80% seen once. The sequencing sample was made of PBMCs. These receptor sequences come from a man between 60 and 75 years old in good health and CMV-seronegative.

The genes are TRBV7-3 and TRBJ1-1; no firm D call. V was pared by 3 bases and J by 2 bases, with 4 bases between. Germline values: CDR1 SGHTA, CDR2 FQGTGA. The CDR3 length is 12 residues. The CDR3 is CASSFTNTEAFF. CDR3 in DNA: TGTGCCAGCAGCTTTACTAACACTGAAGCTTTCTTT.

This clone has just a few counts. The gene calls are TRBV6-6 and TRBJ2-1; TRBD2 is a possible D gene (6 bases). V dropped 0 bases and J dropped 4 bases, with 10 bases sitting between them. Germline-derived CDR1 and CDR2 are MNHNY and SVGAGI (reference sequence). The CDR3 extends over 15 amino acids. The CDR3, as DNA: TGTGCCAGCAGTTACTCGGATGGGGGGTACAATGAGCAGTTCTTC. Its protein is CASSYSDGGYNEQFF.

The CDR3 loop is CASSLASGTGGPDTQYF. DNA for the CDR3: TGCGCCAGCAGCTTGGCCTCCGGGACAGGGGGCCCAGATACGCAGTATTTT. This chain links TRBV5-1 with TRBJ2-3, with 12 bases that match TRBD1. Trimming removed 0 bases from V and 4 bases from J; junction bases left unmatched: 6. There are 17 residues in the CDR3. CDR1 and CDR2 (germline): SGHRS, YFSETQ.

This chain uses TRBV29-1 with TRBJ2-7, with D perhaps TRBD1 (7 bases). The germline V and J ends were trimmed by 7 bases and 6 bases, with 19 bases remaining between them. The CDR3 totals 13 residues. Germline values: CDR1 SQVTM, CDR2 ANQGSEA. The CDR3 region has the DNA TGCAGCGCCAGGACAGGAGGGAGCCTCGAGCAGTACTTC. This sequence encodes CSARTGGSLEQYF.

This clone was recorded once. The chain uses TRBV29-1 and TRBJ2-3, with D maybe TRBD2 (7 bases). The germline V gene encodes CDR1 SQVTM and CDR2 ANQGSEA. The V end was cut by 6 bases, the J end by 0 bases, with 19 bases between. The CDR3 extends over 16 amino acids. CDR3 sequence (DNA): TGCAGCGTGAGGGGGTGGGGGGGCACTAGCACAGATACGCAGTATTTT. This gives the protein CSVRGWGGTSTDTQYF.

This chain joins TRBV5-1 and TRBJ2-7; TRBD1 matches at 7 bases. CDR1 and CDR2 from the germline V gene are SGHRS and YFSETQ. V dropped 2 bases and J dropped 1; count of bases not matched to a gene: 9. The CDR3 spans 16 residues. The CDR3 nucleotides are TGCGCCAGCAGCTTACCCCGGACAGGAGGTTCCTACGAGCAGTACTTC. Protein sequence: CASSLPRTGGSYEQYF.